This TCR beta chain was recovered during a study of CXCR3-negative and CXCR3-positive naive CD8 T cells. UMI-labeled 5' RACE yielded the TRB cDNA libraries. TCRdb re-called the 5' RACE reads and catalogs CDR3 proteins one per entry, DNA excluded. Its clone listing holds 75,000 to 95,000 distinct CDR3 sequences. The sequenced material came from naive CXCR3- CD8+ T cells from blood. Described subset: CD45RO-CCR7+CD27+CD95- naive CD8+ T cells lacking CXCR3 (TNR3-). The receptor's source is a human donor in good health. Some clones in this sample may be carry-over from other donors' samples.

CDR3 sequence reads: CSASPREGGVGGELFF. This chain uses TRBV20-1 with TRBJ2-2; the TCRdb D gene call, TRBD1, has no DNA to confirm it. CDR1 and CDR2 from the germline V gene are DFQATT and SNEGSKA (reference sequence). The CDR3 covers 16 residues.